These 10 T cell receptor beta chains originate from one sample sequenced in a study of tumor-infiltrating lymphocytes in localized non-small cell lung cancer. TCRdb's table, derived via immunoSEQ multiplex PCR, lists solely in-frame clones and lacks some. Among over 10,000 clones, less than 75% were seen once, and the ten largest hold approximately 10%. What was sequenced was uninvolved lung tissue not adjacent to the tumor. These TCRs come from a human donor with non-small cell lung cancer.

The rearrangement links TRBV4-3 to TRBJ2-7; 9 bases align to TRBD2. Germline V lookup: CDR1 LGHNA, CDR2 YSLEER. This CDR3 spans 15 amino acids. Losses at the gene ends were 4 bases for V and 4 bases for J; bases not matched to a gene: 8. CDR3 sequence (DNA): TGCGCCAGCAGCCCAGACGTCCTAGCGGGGTACGAGCAGTACTTC. As protein: CASSPDVLAGYEQYF.

V is TRBV14 and J is TRBJ2-5; a weak D match, TRBD1 (5 bases). Between the trimmed V and J ends, which lost 4 bases and 2 bases, there was a span of 8 bases. CDR1 is SGHDN, CDR2 FVKESK, per germline. The CDR3 is made up of 13 amino acids. CDR3 region: CASSRDRQETQYF. DNA for the CDR3: TGTGCCAGCAGCCGTGACAGACAAGAGACCCAGTACTTC.

The chain links TRBV6-1 to TRBJ1-4; tentative D call: TRBD1 (6 bases). With 2 bases removed from V and 6 bases from J, the gap between germline ends came to 13 bases. CDR3 length: 15 amino acids. The germline V gene has CDR1 MNHNS and CDR2 SASEGT. DNA of the CDR3: TGTGCCAGCAGTGAATCCTGGGGGCCGGATGAAAAACTGTTTTTT. It yields the protein CASSESWGPDEKLFF.

The CDR3 bases are TGTGCCAGCAGCGAGGGACAGGGACTCTATGGCTACACCTTC. It codes for CASSEGQGLYGYTF. This rearrangement joins TRBV7-2 to TRBJ1-2, with 9 positions matching TRBD1. V was clipped by 5 bases and J by 4 bases; unmatched bases: 5. The CDR3 has 14 residues. Germline CDR1 SGHTA, CDR2 FQGNSA.

V and J are TRBV28 and TRBJ2-7, with 10 bases fitting TRBD2. V was pared by 4 bases and J by 4 bases, with 4 bases of the junction left unmatched. The CDR3 totals 14 residues. Per the germline V gene, CDR1 is MDHEN and CDR2 is SYDVKM. In DNA form, the CDR3 reads TGTGCCAGCAGTTCAGCGGGAGGGAGGTACGAGCAGTACTTC. This translates into CASSSAGGRYEQYF. The variable domain in full, with the rest retrieved from reference TRBV28 and TRBJ2-7, is DVKVTQSSRYLVKRTGEKVFLECVQDMDHENMFWYRQDPGLGLRLIYFSYDVKMKEKGDIPEGYSVSREKKERFSLILESASTNQTSMYLCASSSAGGRYEQYFGPGTRLTVT.

The chain uses TRBV2 and TRBJ1-2; D gene unclear. The CDR3 loop spans 14 amino acids. Germline values: CDR1 SNHLY, CDR2 FYNNEI. Between the trimmed V and J ends, which lost 2 bases and 7 bases, there was a span of 14 bases. This CDR3 is CASSEPPSSGGYTF. For the CDR3, the DNA is TGTGCCAGCAGTGAACCTCCGTCTTCAGGTGGCTACACCTTC.

This chain links TRBV5-8 with TRBJ1-1, with D hard to call. V was clipped by 1 base and J by 1 base, with 5 bases between them. The germline CDR1 and CDR2 sequences are SGHTS and YDEGEE. This CDR3 has 13 amino acids. Written as DNA, the CDR3 is TGTGCCAGCAGCTTGTCGAAGAACACTGAAGCTTTCTTT. The encoded protein is CASSLSKNTEAFF. The full variable domain, rest sourced from reference TRBV5-8 and TRBJ1-1, is EAGVTQSPTHLIKTRGQQATLRCSPISGHTSVYWYQQALGLGLQFLLWYDEGEERNRGNFPPRFSGRQFPNYSSELNVNALELEDSALYLCASSLSKNTEAFFGQGTRLTVV.

The chain has TRBV29-1 and TRBJ2-5; 7 nucleotides line up with TRBD1. The junction had 9 bases not matched to a gene; V was cut back by 3 bases and J by 2 bases. Germline loops: CDR1 SQVTM, CDR2 ANQGSEA. This CDR3 region has 15 residues. CDR3 coding DNA: TGCAGCGTTGAGGTGGGACAGAGTAGTCAAGAGACCCAGTACTTC. Protein sequence: CSVEVGQSSQETQYF. The whole variable domain, filled in from reference TRBV29-1 and TRBJ2-5, reads SAVISQKPSRDICQRGTSLTIQCQVDSQVTMMFWYRQQPGQSLTLIATANQGSEATYESGFVIDKFPISRPNLTFSTLTVSNMSPEDSSIYLCSVEVGQSSQETQYFGPGTRLLVL.

This clone qualifies as medium-sized. The gene calls are TRBV5-8 and TRBJ1-1; TRBD1 might be the D (5 bases). The V and J ends lost 0 bases and 3 bases respectively, with 12 bases between them. The CDR3 has 15 amino acids. The germline V gene has CDR1 SGHTS and CDR2 YDEGEE. The CDR3, as DNA: TGTGCCAGCAGCTTGGCCAGGGAGTTGGACACTGAAGCTTTCTTT. It yields the protein CASSLARELDTEAFF.

The V call is TRBV5-1, the J call TRBJ2-1; 13 bases align to TRBD2. The junction had 16 bases not matched to a gene; V was cut back by 7 bases and J by 6 bases. Germline assignment: CDR1 SGHRS and CDR2 YFSETQ. The CDR3 has 18 amino acids. This CDR3 is CASGRGRTSGRGSNEQFF. CDR3 DNA: TGCGCCAGCGGGAGGGGGAGGACTAGCGGGAGAGGTAGCAATGAGCAGTTCTTC.